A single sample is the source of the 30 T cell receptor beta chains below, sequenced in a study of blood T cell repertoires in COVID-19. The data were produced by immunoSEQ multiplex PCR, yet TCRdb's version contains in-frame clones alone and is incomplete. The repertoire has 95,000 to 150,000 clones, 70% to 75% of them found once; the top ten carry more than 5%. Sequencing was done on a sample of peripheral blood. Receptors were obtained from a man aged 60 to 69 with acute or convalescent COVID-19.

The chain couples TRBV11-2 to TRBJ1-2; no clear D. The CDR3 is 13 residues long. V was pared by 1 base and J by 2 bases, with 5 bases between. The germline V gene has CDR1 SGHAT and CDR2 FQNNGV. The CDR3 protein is CASSLGLNYGYTF. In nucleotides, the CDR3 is TGTGCCAGCAGCTTAGGTCTGAACTATGGCTACACCTTC. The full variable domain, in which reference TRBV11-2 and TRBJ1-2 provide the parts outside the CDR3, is EAGVAQSPRYKIIEKRQSVAFWCNPISGHATLYWYQQILGQGPKLLIQFQNNGVVDDSQLPKDRFSAERLKGVDSTLKIQPAKLEDSAVYLCASSLGLNYGYTFGSGTRLTVV.

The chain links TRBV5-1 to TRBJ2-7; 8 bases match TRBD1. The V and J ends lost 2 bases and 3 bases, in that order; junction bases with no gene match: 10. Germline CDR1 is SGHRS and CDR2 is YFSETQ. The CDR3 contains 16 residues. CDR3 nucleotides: TGCGCCAGCAGCTTAGCCTCAGGGGGCGCAAGCTACGAGCAGTACTTC. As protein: CASSLASGGASYEQYF.

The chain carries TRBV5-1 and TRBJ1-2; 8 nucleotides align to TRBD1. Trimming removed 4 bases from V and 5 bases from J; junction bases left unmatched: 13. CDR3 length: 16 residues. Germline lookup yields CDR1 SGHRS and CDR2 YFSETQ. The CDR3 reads CASSLHGQGTGYGYTF. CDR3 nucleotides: TGCGCCAGCAGCCTACACGGACAGGGAACGGGGTATGGCTACACCTTC.

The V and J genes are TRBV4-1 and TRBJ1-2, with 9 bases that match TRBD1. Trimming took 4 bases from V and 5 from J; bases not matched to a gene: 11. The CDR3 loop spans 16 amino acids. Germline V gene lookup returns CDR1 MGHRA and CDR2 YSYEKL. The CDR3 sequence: CASSRFGDRDSYGYTF. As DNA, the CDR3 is TGCGCCAGCAGCCGCTTTGGGGACAGGGATTCGTATGGCTACACCTTC.

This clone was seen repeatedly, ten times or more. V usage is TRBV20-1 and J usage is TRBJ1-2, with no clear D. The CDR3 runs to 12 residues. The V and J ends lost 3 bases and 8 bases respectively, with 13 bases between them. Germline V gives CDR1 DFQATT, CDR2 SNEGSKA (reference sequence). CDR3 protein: CSASDPPNGYTF. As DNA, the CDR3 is TGCAGTGCTAGTGACCCACCTAACGGCTACACCTTC.

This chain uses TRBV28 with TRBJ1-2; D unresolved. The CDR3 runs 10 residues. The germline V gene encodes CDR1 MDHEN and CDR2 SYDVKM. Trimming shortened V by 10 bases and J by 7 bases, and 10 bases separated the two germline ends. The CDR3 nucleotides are TGTGCCACCGCGGGGATTGGCTACACCTTC. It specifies CATAGIGYTF.

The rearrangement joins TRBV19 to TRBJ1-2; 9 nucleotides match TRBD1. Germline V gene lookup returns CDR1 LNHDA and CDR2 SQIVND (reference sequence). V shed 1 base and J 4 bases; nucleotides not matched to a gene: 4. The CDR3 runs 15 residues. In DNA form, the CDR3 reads TGTGCCAGTAGTATAGGACAGGGGGACCTCTATGGCTACACCTTC. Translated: CASSIGQGDLYGYTF. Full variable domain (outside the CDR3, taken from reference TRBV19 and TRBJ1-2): DGGITQSPKYLFRKEGQNVTLSCEQNLNHDAMYWYRQDPGQGLRLIYYSQIVNDFQKGDIAEGYSVSREKKESFPLTVTSAQKNPTAFYLCASSIGQGDLYGYTFGSGTRLTVV.

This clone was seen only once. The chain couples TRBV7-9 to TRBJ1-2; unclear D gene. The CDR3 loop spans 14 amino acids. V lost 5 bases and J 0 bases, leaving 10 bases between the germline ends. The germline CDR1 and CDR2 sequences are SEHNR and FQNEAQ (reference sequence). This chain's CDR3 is CASSPDGANYGYTF. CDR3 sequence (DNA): TGTGCCAGCAGCCCCGACGGAGCTAACTATGGCTACACCTTC.

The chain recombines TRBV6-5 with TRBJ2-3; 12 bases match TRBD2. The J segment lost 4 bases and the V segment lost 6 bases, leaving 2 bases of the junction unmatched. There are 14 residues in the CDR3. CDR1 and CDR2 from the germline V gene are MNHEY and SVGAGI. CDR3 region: CASRRTSGADTQYF. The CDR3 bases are TGTGCCAGCAGGAGGACTAGCGGGGCAGATACGCAGTATTTT.

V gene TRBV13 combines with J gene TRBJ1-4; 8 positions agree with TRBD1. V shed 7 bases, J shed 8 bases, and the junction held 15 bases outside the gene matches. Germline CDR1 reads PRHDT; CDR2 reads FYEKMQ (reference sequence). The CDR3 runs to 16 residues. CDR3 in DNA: TGTGCCAGCAAGATCCAGGGGGCCTGGGCAAAGGAAAAACTGTTTTTT. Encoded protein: CASKIQGAWAKEKLFF.

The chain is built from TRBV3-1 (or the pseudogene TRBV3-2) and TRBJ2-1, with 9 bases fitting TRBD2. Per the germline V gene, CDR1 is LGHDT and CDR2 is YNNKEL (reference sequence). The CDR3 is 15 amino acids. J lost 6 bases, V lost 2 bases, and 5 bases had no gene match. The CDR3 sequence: CASSQPSGGFNEQFF. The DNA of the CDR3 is TGTGCCAGCAGCCAACCCAGCGGGGGGTTCAATGAGCAGTTCTTC.

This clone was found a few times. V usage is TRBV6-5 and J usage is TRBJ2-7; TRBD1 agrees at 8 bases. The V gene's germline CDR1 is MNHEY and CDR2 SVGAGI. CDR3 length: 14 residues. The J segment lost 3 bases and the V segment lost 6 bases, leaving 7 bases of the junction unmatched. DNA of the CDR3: TGTGCCAGCAGAAACGACAGGGGACGCTACGAGCAGTACTTC. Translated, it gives CASRNDRGRYEQYF.

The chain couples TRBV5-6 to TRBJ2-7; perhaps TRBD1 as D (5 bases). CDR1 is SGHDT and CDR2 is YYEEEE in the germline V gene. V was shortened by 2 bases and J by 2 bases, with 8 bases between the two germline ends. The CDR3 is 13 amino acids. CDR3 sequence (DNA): TGTGCCAGCAGCTTTCGGACAACCTACGAGCAGTACTTC. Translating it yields CASSFRTTYEQYF.

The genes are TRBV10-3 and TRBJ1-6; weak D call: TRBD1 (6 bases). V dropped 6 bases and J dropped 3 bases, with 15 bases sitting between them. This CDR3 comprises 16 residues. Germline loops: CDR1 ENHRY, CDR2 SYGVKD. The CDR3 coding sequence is TGTGCCATCAGAGCGACCGGGACACACTATAATTCACCCCTCCACTTT. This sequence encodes CAIRATGTHYNSPLHF.

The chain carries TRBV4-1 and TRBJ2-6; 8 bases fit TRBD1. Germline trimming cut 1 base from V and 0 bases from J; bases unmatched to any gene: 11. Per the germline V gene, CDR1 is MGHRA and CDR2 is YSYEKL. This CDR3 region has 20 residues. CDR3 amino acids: CASSQGKFRTGYSGANVLTF. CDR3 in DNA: TGCGCCAGCAGCCAAGGAAAGTTCCGGACAGGGTACTCTGGGGCCAACGTCCTGACTTTC.

The DNA of the CDR3 is TGCGCCAGCAGTGAATTAGCGGGACAGGGTATCAATGAGCAGTTCTTC. As protein: CASSELAGQGINEQFF. The chain links TRBV10-1 to TRBJ2-1, with D possibly being TRBD1 (9 bases). The CDR3 spans 16 residues. From germline, CDR1 is WNHNN and CDR2 SYGVQD (reference sequence). The V end lost 3 bases, the J end lost 6 bases, and 18 bases lay between the germline ends.

The CDR3 protein is CASSFGENGYTF. The CDR3 DNA sequence: TGTGCCAGCAGTTTTGGAGAGAATGGCTACACCTTC. The genes are TRBV12-3 or TRBV12-4 and TRBJ1-2; unclear D gene. Deletions cut 3 bases from V and 6 bases from J, with 8 bases between. The CDR3 spans 12 residues.

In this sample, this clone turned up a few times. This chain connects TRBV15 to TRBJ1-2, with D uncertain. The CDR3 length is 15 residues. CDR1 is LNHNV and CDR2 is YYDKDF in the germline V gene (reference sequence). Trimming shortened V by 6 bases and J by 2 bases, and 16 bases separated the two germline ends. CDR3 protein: CATREEFGANYGYTF. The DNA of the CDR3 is TGTGCCACCAGGGAAGAATTTGGAGCCAACTATGGCTACACCTTC.

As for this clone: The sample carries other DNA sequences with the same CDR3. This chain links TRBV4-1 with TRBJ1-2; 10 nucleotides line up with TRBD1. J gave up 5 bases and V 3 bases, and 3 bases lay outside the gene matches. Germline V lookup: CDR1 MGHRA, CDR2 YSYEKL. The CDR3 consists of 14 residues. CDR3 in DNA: TGCGCCAGCAGCCAGGGACAGGGGTCTTATGGCTACACCTTC. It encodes CASSQGQGSYGYTF.

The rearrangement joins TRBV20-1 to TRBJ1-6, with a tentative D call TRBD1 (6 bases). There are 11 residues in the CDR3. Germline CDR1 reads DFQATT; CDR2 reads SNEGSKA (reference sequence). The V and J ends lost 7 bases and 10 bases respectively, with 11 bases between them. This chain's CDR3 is CSETGKSPLHF. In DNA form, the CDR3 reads TGCAGTGAGACAGGTAAATCACCCCTCCACTTT.

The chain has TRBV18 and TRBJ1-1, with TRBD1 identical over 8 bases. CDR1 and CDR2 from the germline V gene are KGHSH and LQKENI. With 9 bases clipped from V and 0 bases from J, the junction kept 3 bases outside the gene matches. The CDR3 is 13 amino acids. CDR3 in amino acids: CASEDRVNTEAFF. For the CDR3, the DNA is TGTGCCAGTGAGGACAGGGTGAACACTGAAGCTTTCTTT.

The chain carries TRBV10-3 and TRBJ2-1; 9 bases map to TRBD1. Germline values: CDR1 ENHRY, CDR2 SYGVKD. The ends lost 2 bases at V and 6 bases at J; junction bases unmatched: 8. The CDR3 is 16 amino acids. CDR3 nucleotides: TGTGCCATCAGTGAGGTTCCGGGACAGGGAGGCAATGAGCAGTTCTTC. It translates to CAISEVPGQGGNEQFF.

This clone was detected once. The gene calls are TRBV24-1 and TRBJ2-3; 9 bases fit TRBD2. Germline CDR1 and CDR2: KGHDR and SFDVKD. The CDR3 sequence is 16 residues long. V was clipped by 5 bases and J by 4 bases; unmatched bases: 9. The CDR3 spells CATSVGSGGPPDTQYF. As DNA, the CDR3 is TGTGCCACCAGTGTTGGTAGCGGGGGCCCCCCAGATACGCAGTATTTT.

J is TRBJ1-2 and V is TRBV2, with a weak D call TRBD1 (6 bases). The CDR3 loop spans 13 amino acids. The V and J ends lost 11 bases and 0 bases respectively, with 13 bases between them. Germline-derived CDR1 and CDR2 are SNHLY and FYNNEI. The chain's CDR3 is CAGYRAANYGYTF. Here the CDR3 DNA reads TGTGCCGGATACAGGGCCGCTAACTATGGCTACACCTTC.

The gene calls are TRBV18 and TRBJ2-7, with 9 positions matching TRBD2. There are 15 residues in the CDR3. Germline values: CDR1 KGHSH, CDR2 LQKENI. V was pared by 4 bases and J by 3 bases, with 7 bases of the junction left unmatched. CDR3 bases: TGTGCCAGCTCACAAATGGCGGGAGGGAACTACGAGCAGTACTTC. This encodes CASSQMAGGNYEQYF.

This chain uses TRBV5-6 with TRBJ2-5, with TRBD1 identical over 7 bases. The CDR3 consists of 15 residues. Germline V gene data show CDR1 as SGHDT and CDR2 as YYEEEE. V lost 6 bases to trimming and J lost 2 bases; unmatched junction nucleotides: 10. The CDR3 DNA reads TGTGCCAGCACCTACATCTGGGACAGTCAAGAGACCCAGTACTTC. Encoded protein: CASTYIWDSQETQYF.

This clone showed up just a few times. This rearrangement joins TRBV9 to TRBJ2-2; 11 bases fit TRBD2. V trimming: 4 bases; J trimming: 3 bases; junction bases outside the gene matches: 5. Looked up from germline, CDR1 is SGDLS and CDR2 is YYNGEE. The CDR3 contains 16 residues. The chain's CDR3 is CASSTGLAVYTGELFF. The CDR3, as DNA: TGTGCCAGCAGCACGGGACTAGCGGTATACACCGGGGAGCTGTTTTTT.

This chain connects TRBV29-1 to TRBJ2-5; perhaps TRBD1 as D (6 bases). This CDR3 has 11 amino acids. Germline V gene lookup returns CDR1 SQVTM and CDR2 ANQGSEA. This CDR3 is CSAGASETQYF. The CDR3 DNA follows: TGCAGTGCAGGGGCCAGCGAGACCCAGTACTTC.

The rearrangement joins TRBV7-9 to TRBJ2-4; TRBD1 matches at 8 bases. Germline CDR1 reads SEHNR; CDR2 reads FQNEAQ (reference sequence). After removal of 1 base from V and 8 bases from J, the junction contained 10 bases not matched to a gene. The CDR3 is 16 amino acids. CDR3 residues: CASSLGAGGKVDIQYF. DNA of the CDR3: TGTGCCAGCAGCTTAGGGGCAGGGGGCAAGGTAGACATTCAGTACTTC.

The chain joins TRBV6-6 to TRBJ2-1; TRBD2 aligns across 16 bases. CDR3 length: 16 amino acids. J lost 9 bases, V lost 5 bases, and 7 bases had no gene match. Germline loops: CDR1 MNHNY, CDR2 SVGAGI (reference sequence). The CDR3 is CASSRAGTSGGGEQFF. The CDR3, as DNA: TGTGCCAGCAGTCGAGCCGGGACTAGCGGGGGGGGTGAGCAGTTCTTC.